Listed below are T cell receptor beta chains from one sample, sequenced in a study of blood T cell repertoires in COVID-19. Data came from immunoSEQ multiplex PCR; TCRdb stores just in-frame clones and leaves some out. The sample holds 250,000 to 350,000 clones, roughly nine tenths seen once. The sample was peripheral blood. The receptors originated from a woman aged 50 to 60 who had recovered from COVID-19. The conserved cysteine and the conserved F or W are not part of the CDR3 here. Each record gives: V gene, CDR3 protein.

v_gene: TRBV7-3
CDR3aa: ASSLGIVGAGIETQY

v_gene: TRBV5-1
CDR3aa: ASSPRQGVGGANVLT

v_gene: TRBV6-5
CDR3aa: ASREVAGNTGELF

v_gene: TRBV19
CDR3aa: ASSHQGFQQY

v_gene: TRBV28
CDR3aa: ASNIAGGPETQY

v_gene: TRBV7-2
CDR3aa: ASSYRDTYNQPQH

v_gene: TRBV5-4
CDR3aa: ASSYYEETQY

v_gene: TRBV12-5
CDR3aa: ASAQGERGNQPQH

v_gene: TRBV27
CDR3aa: ASSLWSGGADTQY

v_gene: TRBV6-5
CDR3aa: ASSLPGLVYEQY

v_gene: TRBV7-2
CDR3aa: ASSKDRVMGNQPQH

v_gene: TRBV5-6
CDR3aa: ASSLKHRGYT

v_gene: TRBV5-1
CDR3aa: ASSLEEPTVNTQY

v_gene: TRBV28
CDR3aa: ASRPGLNTEAF

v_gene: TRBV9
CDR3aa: ASSVSPQDRTGEQY

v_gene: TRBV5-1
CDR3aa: ASSLAAGGGQPQH

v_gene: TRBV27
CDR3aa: ASSFRGSGLGTGELF

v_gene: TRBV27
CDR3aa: ASSSRGYSYEQY

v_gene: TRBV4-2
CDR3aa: ASSQAAGLLNYGYT

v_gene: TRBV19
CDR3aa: ASKQGSSYNSPLH

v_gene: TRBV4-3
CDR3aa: ASSSDAAGGTTGELF

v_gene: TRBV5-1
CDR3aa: ASSSGQGGGELF